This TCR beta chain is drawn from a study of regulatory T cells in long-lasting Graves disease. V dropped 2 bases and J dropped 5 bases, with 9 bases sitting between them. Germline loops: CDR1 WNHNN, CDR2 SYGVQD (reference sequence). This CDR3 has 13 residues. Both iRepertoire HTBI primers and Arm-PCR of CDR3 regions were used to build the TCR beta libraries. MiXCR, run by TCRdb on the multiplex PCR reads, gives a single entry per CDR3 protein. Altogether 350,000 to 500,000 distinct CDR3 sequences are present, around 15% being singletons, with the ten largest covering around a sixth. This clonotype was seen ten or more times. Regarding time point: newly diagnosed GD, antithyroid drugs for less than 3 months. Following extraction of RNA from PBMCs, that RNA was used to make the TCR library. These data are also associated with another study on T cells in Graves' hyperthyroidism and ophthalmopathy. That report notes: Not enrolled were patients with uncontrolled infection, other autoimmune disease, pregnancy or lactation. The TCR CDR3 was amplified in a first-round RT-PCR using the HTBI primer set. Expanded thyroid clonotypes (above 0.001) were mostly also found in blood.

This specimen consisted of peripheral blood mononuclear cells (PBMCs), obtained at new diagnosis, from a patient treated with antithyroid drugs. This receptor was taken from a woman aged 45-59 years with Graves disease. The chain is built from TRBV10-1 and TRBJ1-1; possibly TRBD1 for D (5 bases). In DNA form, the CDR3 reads TGCGCCAGCAGTGAGGCGGGGGGGACTGAAGCTTTCTTT. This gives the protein CASSEAGGTEAFF.